The source of this T cell receptor (beta chain) is a study of T cell repertoires in cytomegalovirus infection. At the level of the study: In the study, CMV epitopes included recently identified HLA-C-restricted and well-studied HLA-B-restricted ones. Both a matching HLA type and CMV infection were indicated by public TCR beta signatures. General study points: Predominance within the ex vivo response was attributable to HLA-C-restricted CMV-specific TCR beta clonotypes.

TCRdb reanalysed the reads using MiXCR and keeps one entry per CDR3 protein. Among 95,000 to 120,000 distinct CDR3 sequences, around 30% were seen once, and the ten largest hold around 41%. The CDR3 contains 14 residues. With V trimmed by 6 bases and J by 6 bases, 10 bases remained unmatched. Germline CDR1 SGHVS, CDR2 FQNEAQ. Comments on this clonotype: Its target is unknown.

The V call is TRBV7-8, the J call TRBJ2-7, with 8 bases matching TRBD1. The receptor was isolated from a human donor in good health (CMV status not recorded). Some clones in this sample may be carry-over from other donors' samples. This specimen was CD8+ T cells from cultured PBMCs, taken from culture after CMV antigen stimulation. The CDR3 DNA sequence: TGTGCCAGCAGTCCCGGACAGGGCCCTTTCGAGCAGTACTTC. Its translation: CASSPGQGPFEQYF.